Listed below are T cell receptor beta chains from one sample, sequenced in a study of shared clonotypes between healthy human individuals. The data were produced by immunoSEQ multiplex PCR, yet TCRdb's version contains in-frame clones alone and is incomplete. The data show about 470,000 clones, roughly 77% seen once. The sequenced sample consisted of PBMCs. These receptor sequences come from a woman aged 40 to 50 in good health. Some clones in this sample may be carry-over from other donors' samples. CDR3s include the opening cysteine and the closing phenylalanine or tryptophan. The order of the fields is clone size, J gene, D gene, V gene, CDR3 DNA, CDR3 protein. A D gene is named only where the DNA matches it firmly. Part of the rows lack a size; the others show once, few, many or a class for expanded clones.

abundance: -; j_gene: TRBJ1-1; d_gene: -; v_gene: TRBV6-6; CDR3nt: TGTGCCAGCATTTTCGGGTCGGATCGGGCTTTCTTT; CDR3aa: CASIFGSDRAFF
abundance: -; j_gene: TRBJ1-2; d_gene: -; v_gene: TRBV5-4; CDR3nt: TGTGCCAGCAATGGTCACGCCTCAGGAAGAGCTAACTATGGCTACACCTTC; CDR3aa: CASNGHASGRANYGYTF
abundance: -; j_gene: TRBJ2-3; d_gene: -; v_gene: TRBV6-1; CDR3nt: TGTGCCAGCAGTGAAGTCTGGGGCACAGATACGCAGTATTTT; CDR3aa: CASSEVWGTDTQYF
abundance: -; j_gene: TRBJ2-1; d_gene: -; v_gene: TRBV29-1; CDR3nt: TGCAGCGTTGGGTTGGGGAGGAGTGAGCAGTTCTTC; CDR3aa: CSVGLGRSEQFF
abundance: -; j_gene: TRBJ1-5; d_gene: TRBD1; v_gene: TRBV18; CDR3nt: TGTGCCAGCTCACCAACAGGGGGAAAGCAGCCCCAGCATTTT; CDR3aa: CASSPTGGKQPQHF
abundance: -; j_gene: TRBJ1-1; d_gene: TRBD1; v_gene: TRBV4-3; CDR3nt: TGCGCCAGCAGCCAGACCAGACAGGGGGCGCGAGCTTTCTTT; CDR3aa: CASSQTRQGARAFF
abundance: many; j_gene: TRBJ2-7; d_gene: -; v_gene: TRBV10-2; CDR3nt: TGCGCCAGCAGTGAAACAAACGCGAAAAAGCAGTACTTC; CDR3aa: CASSETNAKKQYF
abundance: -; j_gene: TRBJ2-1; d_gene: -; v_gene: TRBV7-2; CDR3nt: TGTGCCAGCAGCATAACCGGGACAAGCAATGAGCAGTTCTTC; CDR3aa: CASSITGTSNEQFF
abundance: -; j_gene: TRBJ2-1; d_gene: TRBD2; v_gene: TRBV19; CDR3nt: TGTGCCAGTAGTAGGAGGGCTAGCGGGGCTAATGAGCAGTTCTTC; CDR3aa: CASSRRASGANEQFF
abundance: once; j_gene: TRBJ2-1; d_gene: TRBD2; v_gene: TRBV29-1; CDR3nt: TGCAGCGTTTCCGAGACTAGCGCCCGAACGAATGAGCAGTTCTTC; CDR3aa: CSVSETSARTNEQFF
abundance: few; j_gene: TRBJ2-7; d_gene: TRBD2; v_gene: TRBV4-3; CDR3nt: TGCGCCAGCAGCCAAGATCCCAACCCACGAAGTAGCGGGCAGAGCTCCTACGAGCAGTACTTC; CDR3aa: CASSQDPNPRSSGQSSYEQYF
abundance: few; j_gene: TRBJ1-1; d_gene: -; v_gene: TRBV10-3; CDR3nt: TGTGCCAGCCAGGTAATCGGGAACACTGAAGCTTTCTTT; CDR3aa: CASQVIGNTEAFF
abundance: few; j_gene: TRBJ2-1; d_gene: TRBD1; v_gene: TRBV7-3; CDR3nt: TGTGCCAGCAGCTTAAGGCCCCGGACGGGACAGGGCAATGAGCAGTTCTTC; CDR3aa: CASSLRPRTGQGNEQFF
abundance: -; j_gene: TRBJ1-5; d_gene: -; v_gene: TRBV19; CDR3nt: TGTGCCAGTAGTATTTTTTGGTCGGCAGGGAATCAGCCCCAGCATTTT; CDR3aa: CASSIFWSAGNQPQHF
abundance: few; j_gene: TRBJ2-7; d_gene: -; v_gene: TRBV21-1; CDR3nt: TGTGCCAGCAGCAAGGGATGCGAGCAGTACTTC; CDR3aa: CASSKGCEQYF
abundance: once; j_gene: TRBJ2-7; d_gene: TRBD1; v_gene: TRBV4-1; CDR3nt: TGCGCCAGCAGCCAAGAGAAGGCAGGGGGCCCCTACGAGCAGTACTTC; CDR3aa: CASSQEKAGGPYEQYF
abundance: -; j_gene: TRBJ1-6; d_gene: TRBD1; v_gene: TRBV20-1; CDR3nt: TGCAGTGCGGGGGACAGGGCCCTTCACTTT; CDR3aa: CSAGDRALHF
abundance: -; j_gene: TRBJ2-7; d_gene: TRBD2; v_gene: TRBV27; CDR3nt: TGTGCCAGCAGTTTCCTTAGCGGGAGGGGCTACGAGCAGTACTTC; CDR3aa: CASSFLSGRGYEQYF
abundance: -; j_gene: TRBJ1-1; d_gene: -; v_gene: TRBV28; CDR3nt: TGTGCCAGCAGTTTTAAGGGGGGCGAGATCGACACTGAAGCTTTCTTT; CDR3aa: CASSFKGGEIDTEAFF
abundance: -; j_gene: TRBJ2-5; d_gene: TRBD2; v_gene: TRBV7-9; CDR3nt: TGTGCCAGCAGCTTCTCTAGCGGGAGAGGAGAGACCCAGTACTTC; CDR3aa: CASSFSSGRGETQYF
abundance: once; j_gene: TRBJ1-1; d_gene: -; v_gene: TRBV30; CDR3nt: TGTGCCTGGAGTGAAGGGAGGGAAAGGGATGAAGCTTTCTTT; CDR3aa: CAWSEGRERDEAFF
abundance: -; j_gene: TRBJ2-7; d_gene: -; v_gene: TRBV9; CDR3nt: TGTGCCAGCAGCCCCGATAGGCCCCCGGGACACCAAGCTATCCCCCCGCAGTACTTC; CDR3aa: CASSPDRPPGHQAIPPQYF
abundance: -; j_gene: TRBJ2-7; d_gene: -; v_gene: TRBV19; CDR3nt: TGTGCCAGTAGTTGTAGGCCGGTAACCTACGAGCAGTACTTC; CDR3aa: CASSCRPVTYEQYF
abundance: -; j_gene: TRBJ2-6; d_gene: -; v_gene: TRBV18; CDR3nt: TGTGCCAGCTCACTAGACAGAGAAAACGTCCTGACTTTC; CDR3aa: CASSLDRENVLTF
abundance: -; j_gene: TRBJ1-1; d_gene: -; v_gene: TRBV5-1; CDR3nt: TGCGCCAGCAGCTTGGGAAAGGAAACTGAAGCTTTCTTT; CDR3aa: CASSLGKETEAFF
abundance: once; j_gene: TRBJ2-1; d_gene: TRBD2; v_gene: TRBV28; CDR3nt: TGTGCCAGCAGACTAGCGGGAAGAAGTCTGTTCTTC; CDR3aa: CASRLAGRSLFF
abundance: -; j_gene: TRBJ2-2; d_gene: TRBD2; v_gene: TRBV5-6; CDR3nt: TGTGCCAGCAGCTTTCGTCCTAGCGGGAGGGAGGGGACCGGGGAGCTGTTTTTT; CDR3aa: CASSFRPSGREGTGELFF
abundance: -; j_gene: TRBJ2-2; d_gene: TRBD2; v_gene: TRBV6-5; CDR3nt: TGTGCCAGCAGTTATGGACTAGCGGGGAGCGGGGAGCTGTTTTTT; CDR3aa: CASSYGLAGSGELFF
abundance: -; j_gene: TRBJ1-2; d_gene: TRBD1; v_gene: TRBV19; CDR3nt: TGTGCCAGTAGACCTCCAAAACAGGGGGCAAGCGGTGGCTACACCTTC; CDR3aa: CASRPPKQGASGGYTF
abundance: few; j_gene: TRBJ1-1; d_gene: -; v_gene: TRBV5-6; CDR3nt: TGTGCCAGCAGCCCGAGGGGGGATGGAGGCACTGAAGCTTTCTTT; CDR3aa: CASSPRGDGGTEAFF
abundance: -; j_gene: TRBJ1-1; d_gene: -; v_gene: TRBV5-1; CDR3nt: TGCGCCAGCAGCCTGGAAGTAGTGGGCACTGAAGCTTTCTTT; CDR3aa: CASSLEVVGTEAFF
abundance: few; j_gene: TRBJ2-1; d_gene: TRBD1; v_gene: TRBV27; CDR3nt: TGTGCCACCCACCGGGACAGGTCCAACAATGAGCAGTTCTTC; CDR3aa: CATHRDRSNNEQFF
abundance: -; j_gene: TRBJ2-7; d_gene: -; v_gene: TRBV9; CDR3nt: TGTGCCAGCAGCGTAGCACCCGGGTTGGTCGAGCAGTACTTC; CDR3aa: CASSVAPGLVEQYF
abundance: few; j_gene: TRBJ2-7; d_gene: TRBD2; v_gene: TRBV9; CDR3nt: TGTGCCAGCAGCGAAGGGACTAGCGGTGACGCCTACGAGCAGTACTTC; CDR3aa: CASSEGTSGDAYEQYF
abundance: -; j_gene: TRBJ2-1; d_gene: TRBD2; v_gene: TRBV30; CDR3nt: TGTGCCTGGAGTCTAGCGGGAGCGGGAAATGAGCAGTTCTTC; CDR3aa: CAWSLAGAGNEQFF
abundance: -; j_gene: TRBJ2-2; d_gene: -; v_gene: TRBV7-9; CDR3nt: TGTGCCAGCAGCTCGGGACCCAACACCGGGGAGCTGTTTTTT; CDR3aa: CASSSGPNTGELFF
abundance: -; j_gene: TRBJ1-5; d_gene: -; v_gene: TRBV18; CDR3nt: TGTGCCAGCTCAGTACAGGGCAATAGCAATCAGCCCCAGCATTTT; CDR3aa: CASSVQGNSNQPQHF
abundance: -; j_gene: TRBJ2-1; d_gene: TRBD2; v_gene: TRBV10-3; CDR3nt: TGTGCCATCAGGACTCCCCCGCGGGGGGGCGGGGGTAGCGGGAGTTACAATGAGCAGTTCTTC; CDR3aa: CAIRTPPRGGGGSGSYNEQFF
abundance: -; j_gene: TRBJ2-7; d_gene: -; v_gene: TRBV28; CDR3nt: TGTGCCAGCAGTTTAAATGCGGCTTACGAGCAGTACTTC; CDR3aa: CASSLNAAYEQYF
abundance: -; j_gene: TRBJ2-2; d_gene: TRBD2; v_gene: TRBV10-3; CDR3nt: TGTGCCATCAGGGACACTAGCGGGAGGGACACCGGGGAGCTGTTTTTT; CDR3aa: CAIRDTSGRDTGELFF
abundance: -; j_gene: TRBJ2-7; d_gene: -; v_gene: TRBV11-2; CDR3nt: TGTGCCAGCAGCTTATATGACGGTTACGAGCAGTACTTC; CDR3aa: CASSLYDGYEQYF
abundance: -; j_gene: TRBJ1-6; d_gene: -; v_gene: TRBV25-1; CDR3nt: TGTGCCAGCAGTGGGGGTGCAGCCTATAATTCACCCCTCCACTTT; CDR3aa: CASSGGAAYNSPLHF
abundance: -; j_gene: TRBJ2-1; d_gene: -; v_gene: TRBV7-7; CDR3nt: TGTGCCAGCAGCTTAAATTCGGGAGTCGTGAATGAGCAGTTCTTC; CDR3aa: CASSLNSGVVNEQFF
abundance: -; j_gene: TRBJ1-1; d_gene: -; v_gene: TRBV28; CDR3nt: TGTGCCAGCAAAACCAACACTGAAGCTTTCTTT; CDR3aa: CASKTNTEAFF
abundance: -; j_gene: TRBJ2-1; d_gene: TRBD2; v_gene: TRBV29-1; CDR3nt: TGCAGCGTTGGGCTAGCGGGAGGCGATGAGCAGTTCTTC; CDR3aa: CSVGLAGGDEQFF